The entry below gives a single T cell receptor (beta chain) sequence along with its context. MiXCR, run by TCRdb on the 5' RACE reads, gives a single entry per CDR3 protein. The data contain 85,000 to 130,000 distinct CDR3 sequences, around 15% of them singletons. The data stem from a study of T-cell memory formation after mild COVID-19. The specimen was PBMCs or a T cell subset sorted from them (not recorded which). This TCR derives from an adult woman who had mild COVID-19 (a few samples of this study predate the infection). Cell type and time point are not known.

DNA of the CDR3: TGTGCCACCCGATTTCGAGAGGGGCTAGCAGACCACAATGAGCAGTTCTTC. It translates to CATRFREGLADHNEQFF. The V gene is TRBV6-5, the J gene TRBJ2-1; perhaps D is TRBD1 or TRBD2 (5 bases each). CDR3 length equals 17 residues. Germline values: CDR1 MNHEY, CDR2 SVGAGI. V lost 10 bases to trimming and J lost 5 bases, with 27 bases between them.